The present TCR beta chain was sequenced within a study of immune heterogeneity within non-small cell lung tumors (dated by TCRdb to the late 2010s). About the study as a whole: By histology, the tumors were a few squamous cell carcinomas, more than nine non-squamous carcinomas and 1 tumor not otherwise specified. Neoantigen binding to each patient's HLA alleles was predicted with netMHCpan-3.0 for mutant peptides of 8 to 11 amino acids. TCR repertoires were analyzed from 60 or so tumor loci of around 15 patients, while transcriptome data covered only 35 to 45 loci from about a dozen patients. The study combined whole-exome sequencing, RNA-seq and TCR beta repertoire sequencing of multiple spatially distinct regions from each NSCLC tumor to examine intratumoral immune heterogeneity. Overall results and qualifications from the work: Within a patient, identical dominant CDR3B clonotypes were found to recur across loci, yet unique high-frequency clones were also harbored in different tumor locations. High-frequency TCR beta clonotypes were largely distinct between individual patients. A moderate positive correlation (R roughly 0.3), which was statistically significant, linked local T-cell repertoire clonality to local tumor mutational burden.

The TCR beta CDR3 region was amplified with a multiplex PCR system whose first round of approximately 11 cycles used 32 V-gene forward primers and 13 J-gene reverse primers. The first PCR round used a QIAGEN Multiplex PCR Kit, and the primer sequences were filed in Chinese patent CN105087789A. In a second PCR round, Illumina universal primers were added with the Phusion High-Fidelity PCR Kit. TCR libraries were paired-end sequenced at 151 bp read length on the Illumina HiSeq X Ten platform. Under the source paper's analysis protocol: Reads without multiplex PCR primers were removed using Cutadapt, read pairs were merged using PEAR, and CDR3 regions were called using MiXCR with default settings. Shannon entropy measured repertoire diversity, while clonality was calculated as one minus the Shannon entropy divided by the ln of the count of productive unique sequences. Clonotypes at a frequency of at least 0.5% were defined as dominant or high-frequency T-cell clones. TCRdb handled the public reads itself, with Q25 trimming in fastp and clone calling in MiXCR, and kept productive beta chains. Rows are unified per CDR3 protein, each entry keeping the most common DNA and genes. The V and J calls reflect TCRdb's pipeline rather than the authors' work. The sample profile shows under 13,000 distinct CDR3 sequences; more than 25% of them were found once. Clones ranked in the top ten supply around a fifth of the sample.

The germline V gene gives CDR1 as MNHNS and CDR2 as SASEGT. Trimming at the junction amounts to 7 bases on V and 3 bases on J, and the germline ends lie 18 bases apart. From cysteine to phenylalanine, the CDR3 is 15 amino acids long. Of all the DNA, just the CDR3 is kept, 45 bases in frame from base 1. Ten or more counts support this clonotype. Its specific antigen is unknown. No base-level quality is on record; no much larger clone is a single base apart. Genomic DNA was extracted from bulk tumor tissue and used as the TCR template, and approximately 600 ng gDNA was amplified per sample. During surgery, several biopsies were collected from each primary tumor and placed as far from one another as possible within the tumor mass. The study cohort was described as untreated, and the patients were newly diagnosed NSCLC cases having curative surgery. The donor group was made up of under 16 newly diagnosed non-small cell lung cancer patients undergoing surgery with curative intent. Resected tumor masses were reviewed by two independent pathologists. Sequencing was performed only on DNA and RNA samples of high quality.

The clonotype originates from a woman between 45 and 60 years old with non-small cell lung cancer. The sequencing sample was made of lung tumor tissue. The V gene is TRBV6-1 and the J gene is TRBJ1-2; possibly the D gene is TRBD1, per 6 matching bases. The CDR3 reads as follows: CASTDSWGRDYGYTF. In nucleotides, the sequence is TGTGCCAGCACGGACAGTTGGGGGCGTGACTATGGCTACACCTTC.